This TCR beta chain was recovered during a study of control samples from healthy donors and cancer patients (dated by TCRdb to about 2020). Notes on this clone: The target of this receptor is not known. The input lacks base qualities; no much larger clone sits a single base away.

Library method: the immunoSEQ multiplex PCR assay. TCRdb provides this immuneACCESS table in a form limited to in-frame rearrangements. Some clones are lacking; in checked studies, under half of them reflect an unresolved V gene, and why the rest are absent is not known. This sample has 100,000 or so clones in its table, and 92% of those were observed once. The biggest ten clones account for 2% to 2.5% of the sample. The germline V gene (reference sequence) sets CDR1 to WNHNN and CDR2 to SYGVQD. Trimming removed 3 bases from V and 9 bases from J, leaving 5 bases between the germline ends. The CDR3, from cysteine to phenylalanine, totals 11 residues. This entry keeps only the CDR3 DNA: 33 bases, framed from base 1.

Material: blood. The TCR comes from a young woman in good health. This chain joins TRBV10-1 to TRBJ1-4; the D gene assignment is ambiguous. The CDR3 here reads CASSDGKKLFF. The DNA sequence is as follows: TGCGCCAGCAGTGATGGAAAAAAACTGTTTTTT.